What follows is one T cell receptor beta chain and its context. Its target is unknown. Other DNA sequences in the sample encode the same CDR3. An assay was performed, and its level was deep. Original analysis: There were no quality scores in the junction-only immunoSEQ sequences, so filtering differed. The data were produced by immunoSEQ multiplex PCR, yet TCRdb's version contains in-frame clones alone and is incomplete. V, J and clone size are taken as reported in that table, and D and trimming were inferred from the DNA itself. This sample has roughly 2 million clones, with about 95% found just once. This entry comes from a study of shared clonotypes between healthy human individuals. Regarding the study as a whole: Rarefaction showed that sequencing of sorted subsets was incomplete (despite large depth).

Naive CD8 populations comprised CD45RO-negative cells positively selected for CCR7, excluding terminally differentiated effector memory CD45RA+ cells. J was trimmed by 2 bases and V by 4 bases; bases with no gene match: 2. The CDR3 spans 14 residues. Germline CDR1 is MNHEY and CDR2 is SVGAGI. The specimen was naive CD8+ T cells sorted from blood. The clonotype originates from a young man in good health. This chain joins TRBV6-5 and TRBJ2-7, with 10 nucleotides matching TRBD2. CDR3 in amino acids: CASSWTSGAYEQYF. Written as DNA, the CDR3 is TGTGCCAGCAGTTGGACTAGCGGAGCCTACGAGCAGTACTTC.